What follows are 11 T cell receptor beta chains derived from one specimen sequenced in a study of OX40 agonist ivuxolimab in advanced cancers. The method was immunoSEQ multiplex PCR; TCRdb's version includes in-frame clones alone and lacks a portion of them. The profile shows around 50,000 clones, roughly 90% of them singletons. The starting material was CD4+ or CD8+ T cells sorted from blood, obtained in a trial of the OX40 agonist ivuxolimab. Receptors were obtained from an adult with an advanced solid tumor such as melanoma, head and neck, liver or kidney cancer.

The chain carries TRBV6-1 and TRBJ1-3; no definite D call. The CDR3 has 13 amino acids. V lost 3 bases, J lost 3 bases, and 6 bases lay in between. Germline V gene data show CDR1 as MNHNS and CDR2 as SASEGT. The CDR3 DNA reads as TGTGCCAGCAGTGATGGGGTTGGAAACACCATATATTTT. Encoded protein: CASSDGVGNTIYF.

This chain links TRBV7-9 with TRBJ2-2; TRBD2 might be the D (6 bases). From germline, CDR1 is SEHNR and CDR2 FQNEAQ (reference sequence). This CDR3 contains 14 residues. Trimming took off 5 bases at V and 3 bases at J, with 10 bases between the two ends. CDR3 coding DNA: TGTGCCAGCAGCATCGGACTATACACCGGGGAGCTGTTTTTT. It translates to CASSIGLYTGELFF. The full variable domain, its missing parts supplied by reference TRBV7-9 and TRBJ2-2, is DTGVSQNPRHKITKRGQNVTFRCDPISEHNRLYWYRQTLGQGPEFLTYFQNEAQLEKSRLLSDRFSAERPKGSFSTLEIQRTEQGDSAMYLCASSIGLYTGELFFGEGSRLTVL.

This clone was detected only once. The chain joins TRBV5-1 to TRBJ2-4, with unresolved D. In germline, CDR1 is SGHRS, CDR2 YFSETQ. With 0 bases removed from V and 6 bases from J, the gap between germline ends came to 13 bases. CDR3 length: 15 amino acids. CDR3 in DNA: TGCGCCAGCAGCTTGGAGGTAGGGAAGGGAAACATTCAGTACTTC. It encodes CASSLEVGKGNIQYF.

The V call is TRBV19, the J call TRBJ2-7; tentative D call: TRBD1 (6 bases). This CDR3 is 15 amino acids long. Trimming left V 2 bases short and J 6 bases short, with 17 bases between. The germline gives CDR1 LNHDA, CDR2 SQIVND (reference sequence). This CDR3 is CASSIRGDRFGEQYF. The CDR3 nucleotides are TGTGCCAGTAGTATACGAGGAGACAGGTTTGGCGAGCAGTACTTC.

This chain joins TRBV19 and TRBJ1-5; D is possibly TRBD1 (6 bases). Germline V gene data show CDR1 as LNHDA and CDR2 as SQIVND (reference sequence). This CDR3 has 14 residues. Trimming removed 4 bases at V and 6 bases at J, with 13 bases between. The CDR3 here is CASSTKQGPQPQHF. The CDR3 DNA follows: TGTGCCAGTAGTACCAAACAGGGTCCTCAGCCCCAGCATTTT. The full variable domain, with the rest looked up from reference TRBV19 and TRBJ1-5, is DGGITQSPKYLFRKEGQNVTLSCEQNLNHDAMYWYRQDPGQGLRLIYYSQIVNDFQKGDIAEGYSVSREKKESFPLTVTSAQKNPTAFYLCASSTKQGPQPQHFGDGTRLSIL.

The chain couples TRBV7-8 to TRBJ2-5, with 9 bases fitting TRBD1. The last part of the DNA fits TRBJ2-7 better; the J call may be wrong. The CDR3 contains 16 residues. Germline CDR1 reads SGHVS; CDR2 reads FQNEAQ. For the CDR3, the DNA is TGTGCCAGCAGCTCACGCGCCGGGACAGGGTGGTACGAGCAGTACTTC. The encoded protein is CASSSRAGTGWYEQYF.

The V call is TRBV29-1, the J call TRBJ2-7; no clear D. Trimming removed 3 bases from V and 0 bases from J, with 6 bases in between. Germline CDR1 SQVTM, CDR2 ANQGSEA. This CDR3 spans 12 amino acids. Here the CDR3 reads CSVEADSYEQYF. CDR3 nucleotide sequence: TGCAGCGTTGAGGCAGACTCCTACGAGCAGTACTTC.

The chain carries TRBV5-5 and TRBJ1-5; 9 bases align to TRBD1. V was pared by 4 bases and J by 1 base, with 15 bases of the junction left unmatched. The CDR3 sequence is 19 residues long. Germline V gives CDR1 SGHKS, CDR2 YYEKEE (reference sequence). The CDR3: CASSATGQGLINSNQPQHF. The CDR3 DNA follows: TGTGCCAGCAGCGCAACGGGACAGGGTTTAATTAACAGCAATCAGCCCCAGCATTTT.

The chain couples TRBV9 to TRBJ1-4; D unresolved. Trimming took off 4 bases at V and 7 bases at J, with 23 bases between the two ends. CDR1 SGDLS and CDR2 YYNGEE come from the germline V gene. The CDR3 is made up of 17 amino acids. Here the CDR3 DNA reads TGTGCCAGCAGCCAAGATGCCCGGACCGCCCTTAGTGAAAAACTGTTTTTT. Translated: CASSQDARTALSEKLFF.

In its sample, this clone was seen a few times. This chain links TRBV11-2 with TRBJ1-5, with D unresolved. The germline V gene has CDR1 SGHAT and CDR2 FQNNGV. The V end lost 5 bases, the J end lost 4 bases, and 9 bases lay between the germline ends. This CDR3 comprises 13 residues. CDR3: CASSGGLNQPQHF. The CDR3 nucleotides are TGTGCCAGCAGCGGAGGTTTGAATCAGCCCCAGCATTTT.

This chain joins TRBV7-9 and TRBJ1-1; D remains unclear. The germline CDR1 and CDR2 sequences are SEHNR and FQNEAQ (reference sequence). CDR3 length: 13 amino acids. V gave up 1 base and J gave up 2 bases, with 5 bases separating them. In DNA, the CDR3 is TGTGCCAGCAGCTTAGTCGGTAACACTGAAGCTTTCTTT. The encoded protein is CASSLVGNTEAFF.